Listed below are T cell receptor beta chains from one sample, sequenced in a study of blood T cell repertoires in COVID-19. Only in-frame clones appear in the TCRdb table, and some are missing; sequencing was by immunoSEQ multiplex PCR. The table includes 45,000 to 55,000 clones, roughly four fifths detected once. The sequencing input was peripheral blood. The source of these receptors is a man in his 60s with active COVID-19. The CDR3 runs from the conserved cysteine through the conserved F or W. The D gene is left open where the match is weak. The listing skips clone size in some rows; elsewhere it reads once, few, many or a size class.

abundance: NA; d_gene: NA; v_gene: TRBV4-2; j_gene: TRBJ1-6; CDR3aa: CASSQDRAVGNSPLHF; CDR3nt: TGTGCCAGCAGCCAAGATAGAGCGGTGGGCAATTCACCCCTCCACTTT
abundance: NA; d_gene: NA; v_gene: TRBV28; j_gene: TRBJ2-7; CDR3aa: CASSLGGSSYEQYF; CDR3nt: TGTGCCAGCAGTTTAGGCGGCAGCTCCTACGAGCAGTACTTC
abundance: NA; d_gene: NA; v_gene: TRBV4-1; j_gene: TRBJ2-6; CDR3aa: CASSQEAGQSRSGANVLTF; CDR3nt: TGCGCCAGCAGCCAAGAGGCGGGACAGAGCCGCTCTGGGGCCAACGTCCTGACTTTC
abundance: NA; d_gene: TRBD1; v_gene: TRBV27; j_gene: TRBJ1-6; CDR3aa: CASSLRDRGGSYNSPLHF; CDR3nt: TGTGCCAGCAGTTTAAGGGACAGGGGTGGCTCCTATAATTCACCCCTCCACTTT
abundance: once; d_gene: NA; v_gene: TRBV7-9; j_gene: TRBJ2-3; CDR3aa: CASSLGAGADTQYF; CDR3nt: TGTGCCAGCAGCCTAGGTGCGGGTGCGGATACGCAGTATTTT
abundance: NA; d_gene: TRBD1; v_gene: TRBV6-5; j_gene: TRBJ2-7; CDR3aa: CASRPGQGPYEQYF; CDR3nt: TGTGCCAGCAGACCGGGACAGGGACCCTACGAGCAGTACTTC
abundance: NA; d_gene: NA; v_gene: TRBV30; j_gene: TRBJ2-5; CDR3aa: CAWSHTAGTQYF; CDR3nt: TGTGCCTGGAGTCACACGGCAGGGACCCAGTACTTC
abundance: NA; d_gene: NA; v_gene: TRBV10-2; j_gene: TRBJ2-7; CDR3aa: CASSGFSGTYEQYF; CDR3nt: TGCGCCAGCAGTGGATTTTCGGGGACCTACGAGCAGTACTTC
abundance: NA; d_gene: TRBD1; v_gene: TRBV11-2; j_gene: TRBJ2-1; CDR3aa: CASAQDRAINEQFF; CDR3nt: TGTGCCAGCGCGCAGGACAGGGCTATCAATGAGCAGTTCTTC
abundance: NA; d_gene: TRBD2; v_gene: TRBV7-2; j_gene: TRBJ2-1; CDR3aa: CASSPAWSSGSYNEQFF; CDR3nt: TGTGCCAGCAGCCCGGCGTGGTCTAGCGGCTCCTACAATGAGCAGTTCTTC
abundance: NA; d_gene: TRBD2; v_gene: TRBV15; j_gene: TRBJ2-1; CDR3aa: CATSRAGGYNEQFF; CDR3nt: TGTGCCACCAGCAGAGCGGGGGGATACAATGAGCAGTTCTTC
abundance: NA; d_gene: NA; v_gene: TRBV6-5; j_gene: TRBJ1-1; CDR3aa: CASSPQGGTAFF; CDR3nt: TGTGCCAGCAGTCCCCAGGGTGGTACAGCTTTCTTT
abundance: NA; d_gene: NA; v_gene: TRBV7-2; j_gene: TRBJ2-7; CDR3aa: CASSLYSSEQYF; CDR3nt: TGTGCCAGCAGCTTATATAGTTCCGAGCAGTACTTC
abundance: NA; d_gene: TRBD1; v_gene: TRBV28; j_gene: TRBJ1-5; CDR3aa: CASNLAGTGNQPQHF; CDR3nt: TGTGCCAGCAACTTGGCAGGGACAGGGAATCAGCCCCAGCATTTT
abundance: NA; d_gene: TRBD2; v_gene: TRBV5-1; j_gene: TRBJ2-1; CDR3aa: CATNPGTSGRREQFF; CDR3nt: TGCGCCACCAACCCCGGGACTAGCGGGAGGAGGGAGCAGTTCTTC
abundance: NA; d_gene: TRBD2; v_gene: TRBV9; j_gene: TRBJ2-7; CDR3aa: CASSVGTSGSGSYEQYF; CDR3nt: TGTGCCAGCAGCGTAGGAACTAGCGGGAGTGGGTCCTACGAGCAGTACTTC
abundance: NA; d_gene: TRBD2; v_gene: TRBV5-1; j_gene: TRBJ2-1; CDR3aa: CASRGEGRNEQFF; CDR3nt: TGCGCCAGCAGGGGGGAGGGGAGGAATGAGCAGTTCTTC
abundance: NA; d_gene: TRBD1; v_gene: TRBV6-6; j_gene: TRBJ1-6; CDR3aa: CASSQGGAYYNSPLHF; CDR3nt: TGTGCCAGCAGCCAAGGGGGCGCGTACTATAATTCACCCCTCCACTTT
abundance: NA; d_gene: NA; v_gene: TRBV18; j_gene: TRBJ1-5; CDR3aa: CASSPRSGRDQPQHF; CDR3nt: TGTGCCAGCTCACCACGGTCCGGGAGGGATCAGCCCCAGCATTTT
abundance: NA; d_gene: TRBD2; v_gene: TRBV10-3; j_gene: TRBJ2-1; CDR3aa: CAISGWTSGGESSYNEQFF; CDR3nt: TGTGCCATCAGCGGGTGGACTAGCGGGGGGGAGAGCTCCTACAATGAGCAGTTCTTC
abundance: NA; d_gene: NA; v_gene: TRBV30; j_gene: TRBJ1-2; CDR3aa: CAWSRGDGYTF; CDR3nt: TGTGCCTGGAGTCGGGGTGATGGCTACACCTTC
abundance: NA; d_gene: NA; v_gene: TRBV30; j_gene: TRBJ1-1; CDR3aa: CAWSTGISFF; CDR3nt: TGTGCCTGGTCTACAGGGATCTCTTTCTTT
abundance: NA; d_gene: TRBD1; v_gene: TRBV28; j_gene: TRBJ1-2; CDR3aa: CASRDRAGYGYTF; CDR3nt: TGTGCCAGCAGGGACAGGGCCGGCTATGGCTACACCTTC
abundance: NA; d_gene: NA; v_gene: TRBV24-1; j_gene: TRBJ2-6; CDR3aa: CATSDWAKSGANVLTF; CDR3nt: TGTGCCACCAGTGATTGGGCAAAATCTGGGGCCAACGTCCTGACTTTC
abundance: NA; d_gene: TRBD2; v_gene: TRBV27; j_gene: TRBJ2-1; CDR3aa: CASSLWTSGSINEQFF; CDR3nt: TGTGCCAGCAGTTTATGGACTAGCGGGAGTATCAATGAGCAGTTCTTC
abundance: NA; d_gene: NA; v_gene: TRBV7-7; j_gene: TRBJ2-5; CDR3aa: CASSLGLLQQETQYF; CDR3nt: TGTGCTAGCAGCTTGGGACTGTTGCAACAAGAGACCCAGTACTTC